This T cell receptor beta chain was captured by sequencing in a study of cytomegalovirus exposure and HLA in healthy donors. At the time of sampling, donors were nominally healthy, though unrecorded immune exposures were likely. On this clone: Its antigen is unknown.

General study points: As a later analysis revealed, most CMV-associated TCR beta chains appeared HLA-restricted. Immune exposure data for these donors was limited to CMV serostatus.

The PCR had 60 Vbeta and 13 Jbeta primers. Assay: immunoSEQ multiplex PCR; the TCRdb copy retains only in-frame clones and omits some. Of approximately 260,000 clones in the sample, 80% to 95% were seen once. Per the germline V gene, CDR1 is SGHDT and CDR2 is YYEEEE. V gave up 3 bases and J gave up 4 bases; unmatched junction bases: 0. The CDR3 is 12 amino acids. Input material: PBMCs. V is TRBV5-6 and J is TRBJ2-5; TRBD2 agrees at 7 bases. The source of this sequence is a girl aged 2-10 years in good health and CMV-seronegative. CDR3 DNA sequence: TGTGCCAGCAGCTCGGGGGGAGAGACCCAGTACTTC. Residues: CASSSGGETQYF.